This TCR beta chain was identified in a study of T-cell reconstitution after alpha-beta-depleted transplantation in children. Unique molecular identifiers were incorporated when the TCRbeta library was constructed. TCRdb passed the PCR reads through MiXCR, listing each CDR3 protein once. The data contain 500,000 to 600,000 distinct CDR3 sequences, approximately 29% of them singletons. The sample holds a few counts of this clonotype. The source is a human donor who donated a stem cell graft to a child with aplastic anemia. The starting material was PBMCs from the stem cell graft donor, obtained from the stem cell graft.

CDR3 protein: CASSQGQVEVDGYTF. The CDR3 nucleotides are TGTGCCAGCAGCCAGGGACAGGTAGAGGTCGATGGCTACACCTTC. The chain links TRBV12-3 or TRBV12-4 to TRBJ1-2; TRBD1 matches 8 bases. V gave up 6 bases and J gave up 6 bases; unmatched junction bases: 12. The CDR3 covers 15 residues.